This T cell receptor beta chain was obtained from a study of beta chain features in type 1 diabetes. Expressed TCRB transcripts were sequenced because the isolated RNA had all been reverse transcribed beforehand. Clones were sequenced by immunoSEQ multiplex PCR, and TCRdb holds only the in-frame ones, with some missing. Seen here are roughly 350,000 clones, 9.5% to 11% observed once, and the top ten hold 0.015%. V was pared by 0 bases and J by 7 bases, with 3 bases of the junction left unmatched. There are 14 residues in the CDR3. The germline CDR1 and CDR2 sequences are GTSNPN and SVGIG (reference sequence).

The chain links TRBV30 to TRBJ2-1; 10 bases align to TRBD2. This clonotype was sampled from a young woman in good health. Sequencing was carried out using naive CD4+ T cells from blood. This CDR3 reads CAWSVGTSVNEQFF. Here the CDR3 DNA reads TGTGCCTGGAGTGTAGGGACTAGCGTTAATGAGCAGTTCTTC.